Below, one T cell receptor (beta chain) is given with its context. The CDR3 runs 14 residues. V dropped 5 bases and J dropped 6; count of bases not matched to a gene: 7. The germline V gene encodes CDR1 SGHVS and CDR2 FNYEAQ. The PCR employed 60 Vbeta primers together with 13 Jbeta primers. Measured with immunoSEQ multiplex PCR; TCRdb has only the in-frame clones, and not every one. The profile covers under 250,000 clones, with 70% to 90% appearing a single time and around 8.6% taken by the ten largest. The sample comes from a study of cytomegalovirus exposure and HLA in healthy donors. The sequence derives from a woman between 55 and 75 years old in good health and CMV-seropositive. Source material: PBMCs. The chain recombines TRBV7-6 with TRBJ2-7; 10 bases align to TRBD1. The CDR3 protein is CASSRDRGLIEQYF. In nucleotides, the CDR3 is TGTGCCAGCAGCCGCGACAGGGGGCTGATCGAGCAGTACTTC.